These 23 T cell receptor beta chains came from one sample sequenced in a study of OX40 agonist ivuxolimab in advanced cancers. Produced via immunoSEQ multiplex PCR; TCRdb's table is partial and in-frame only. The table lists under 25,000 clones, over 70% of them singletons, with around 30% in the top ten. Here the sequenced sample was CD4+ or CD8+ T cells sorted from blood, taken in a trial of the OX40 agonist ivuxolimab. These receptors came from an adult with an advanced solid tumor such as melanoma, head and neck, liver or kidney cancer.

This clone has more than one count but fewer than ten. This rearrangement joins TRBV28 to TRBJ2-5; 8 positions match TRBD1. The V gene's germline CDR1 is MDHEN and CDR2 SYDVKM. Trimming took 6 bases from V and 5 from J; bases not matched to a gene: 5. There are 13 residues in the CDR3. The CDR3 region has the DNA TGTGCCAGCAGACAGACAGGGGCCGAGACCCAGTACTTC. The encoded protein is CASRQTGAETQYF.

This clone was recorded only once. Distinct nucleotide sequences in the sample also encode this CDR3. The chain has TRBV19 and TRBJ2-3; a possible D gene is TRBD2 (6 bases). The CDR3 consists of 14 residues. Per germline, CDR1 LNHDA and CDR2 SQIVND (reference sequence). V was clipped by 7 bases and J by 0 bases, with 11 bases between them. The CDR3 sequence: CASTDGTSTDTQYF. Written as DNA, the CDR3 is TGTGCCAGTACGGACGGGACTAGCACAGATACGCAGTATTTT.

The CDR3 spells CASSEARYQVYEQYF. CDR3 sequence (DNA): TGTGCCAGCAGTGAAGCGCGGTATCAGGTCTACGAGCAGTACTTC. This chain links TRBV6-1 with TRBJ2-7, with no clear D. CDR1 and CDR2 from the germline V gene are MNHNS and SASEGT. Deletions cut 0 bases from V and 3 bases from J, with 12 bases between. This CDR3 region has 15 residues.

The rearrangement uses TRBV29-1 and TRBJ2-3; possible D gene TRBD1, 5 bases. Germline CDR1 and CDR2: SQVTM and ANQGSEA. The CDR3 is 17 residues long. V lost 5 bases and J 2 bases, leaving 23 bases between the germline ends. CDR3 region: CSVSLLLTEDHTDTQYF. CDR3 coding DNA: TGCAGCGTTTCTTTACTATTGACAGAAGACCACACAGATACGCAGTATTTT.

This clone appeared a few times. The CDR3, as DNA: TGTGCCAGCAAGGGGGGCCCACAGAACACTGAAGCTTTCTTT. Amino acid sequence: CASKGGPQNTEAFF. The V gene is TRBV7-2, the J gene TRBJ1-1; a weak D match, TRBD1 (6 bases). This CDR3 is 14 amino acids long. The V gene lost 7 bases and the J gene lost 1 base, with 13 bases spanning the gap. Germline CDR1 is SGHTA and CDR2 is FQGNSA. Full variable domain (rest looked up from reference TRBV7-2 and TRBJ1-1): GAGVSQSPSNKVTEKGKDVELRCDPISGHTALYWYRQSLGQGLEFLIYFQGNSAPDKSGLPSDRFSAERTGGSVSTLTIQRTQQEDSAVYLCASKGGPQNTEAFFGQGTRLTVV.

This chain links TRBV5-6 with TRBJ2-2; perhaps TRBD2 as D (5 bases). CDR1 and CDR2 (germline): SGHDT, YYEEEE. V dropped 2 bases and J dropped 0 bases, with 14 bases sitting between them. This CDR3 region has 17 residues. The CDR3 DNA is TGTGCCAGCAGCTTTAGTGTGGACTCCGCGAACACCGGGGAGCTGTTTTTT. Amino acids: CASSFSVDSANTGELFF.

This clone was found once. The chain couples TRBV2 to TRBJ1-5; 7 bases fit TRBD1. V trimming: 7 bases; J trimming: 4 bases; junction bases outside the gene matches: 4. The germline V gene has CDR1 SNHLY and CDR2 FYNNEI. The CDR3 spans 13 residues. The CDR3 nucleotides are TGTGCCAGCAAGACAGGGCCGAATCAGCCCCAGCATTTT. It codes for CASKTGPNQPQHF.

J is TRBJ2-1 and V is TRBV18; D ambiguous. The V end lost 6 bases, the J end lost 4 bases, and 4 bases lay between the germline ends. CDR1 is KGHSH, CDR2 LQKENI, per germline. This CDR3 spans 11 amino acids. The CDR3, as DNA: TGTGCCAGCTCCGCATACAATGAGCAGTTCTTC. It specifies CASSAYNEQFF.

This chain uses TRBV4-1 with TRBJ2-3; maybe TRBD2 (5 bases). Deletions cut 0 bases from V and 10 bases from J, with 17 bases between. CDR1 MGHRA and CDR2 YSYEKL come from the germline V gene. The CDR3 contains 15 residues. Written as DNA, the CDR3 is TGCGCCAGCAGCCAAGACCCTAGCCCACTAGGAGCGCAGTATTTT. Translated, it gives CASSQDPSPLGAQYF.

V usage is TRBV18 and J usage is TRBJ1-1, with a possible D match to TRBD1 (5 bases). V gave up 3 bases and J gave up 1 base, with 15 bases separating them. This CDR3 region has 16 residues. Per the germline V gene, CDR1 is KGHSH and CDR2 is LQKENI. The CDR3 DNA is TGTGCCAGCTCACCCGTCCAGGGTGGGGGGAACACTGAAGCTTTCTTT. It is translated as CASSPVQGGGNTEAFF.

The chain uses TRBV10-3 and TRBJ2-1; the match to TRBD2 covers 10 bases. This CDR3 spans 13 amino acids. J gave up 7 bases and V 5 bases, and 2 bases lay outside the gene matches. Germline assignment: CDR1 ENHRY and CDR2 SYGVKD. CDR3 DNA: TGTGCCATCAGTTGGACTAGCGGTAATGAGCAGTTCTTC. It codes for CAISWTSGNEQFF.

The V and J genes are TRBV14 and TRBJ2-6, with 7 bases that match TRBD1. Trimming at V came to 4 bases and at J to 4 bases, leaving 7 bases not matched to a gene. CDR1 SGHDN and CDR2 FVKESK come from the germline V gene. The CDR3 has 16 residues. CDR3 nucleotides: TGTGCCAGCAGCCCTGATGACAGGGCCGGGGCCAACGTCCTGACTTTC. Translation gives CASSPDDRAGANVLTF.

This clone was found a few times. The chain employs TRBV21-1 and TRBJ2-7; the table's TRBD2 call for D was not verified on the DNA. TRBV21-1 is flagged as a pseudogene. The CDR3 runs to 15 residues. For the CDR3, the DNA is TGTGCCAGCAGCAGACCGGGAACTAGATTTTACGAGCAGTACTTC. Protein: CASSRPGTRFYEQYF.

The chain uses TRBV6-1 and TRBJ2-5, with 12 bases matching TRBD2. Matching the DNA end better, TRBJ2-7 makes the J call doubtful. The germline gives CDR1 MNHNS, CDR2 SASEGT. The CDR3 has 16 residues. The CDR3 DNA reads as TGTGCCAGCAGTGAAGGACTAGCGGGAGTAGGTTACGAGCAGTACTTC. Protein: CASSEGLAGVGYEQYF.

This clone appeared once. CDR3 sequence reads: CASSLVPTSGSGNEQFF. The CDR3, as DNA: TGTGCCAGCAGCTTAGTTCCTACTAGCGGGAGTGGGAATGAGCAGTTCTTC. The chain couples TRBV7-2 to TRBJ2-1; 11 bases match TRBD2. Losses at the gene ends were 1 base for V and 7 bases for J; bases not matched to a gene: 9. This CDR3 contains 17 residues. Germline V gives CDR1 SGHTA, CDR2 FQGNSA.

This chain links TRBV2 with TRBJ2-7, with D hard to call. The CDR3 sequence is 13 residues long. The ends were cut back, 4 bases at V and 3 bases at J, with 10 bases in the middle. Germline V CDR1 and CDR2: SNHLY, FYNNEI. CDR3 protein: CASSVPTRYEQYF. The CDR3 DNA reads TGTGCCAGCAGTGTTCCGACGCGCTACGAGCAGTACTTC.

This chain connects TRBV29-1 to TRBJ2-1; 15 bases fit TRBD2. J lost 4 bases, V lost 7 bases, and 5 bases had no gene match. The CDR3 is 15 residues long. Germline lookup yields CDR1 SQVTM and CDR2 ANQGSEA. CDR3 in amino acids: CSASGTSGRYNEQFF. The CDR3 nucleotides read TGCAGCGCGTCCGGGACTAGCGGGAGGTACAATGAGCAGTTCTTC.

V gene TRBV4-1 combines with J gene TRBJ1-2; D unclear. V was clipped by 0 bases and J by 4 bases, with 15 bases between them. This CDR3 region has 16 residues. CDR1 is MGHRA, CDR2 YSYEKL, per germline. The chain's CDR3 is CASSQDSGVSAYGYTF. CDR3 sequence (DNA): TGCGCCAGCAGCCAAGATTCCGGGGTATCGGCCTATGGCTACACCTTC.

This clone was recorded once. This chain joins TRBV11-2 and TRBJ2-3; tentatively, D is TRBD2 (6 bases). From germline, CDR1 is SGHAT and CDR2 FQNNGV. V was pared by 5 bases and J by 3 bases, with 15 bases between. The CDR3 consists of 15 residues. This CDR3 is CASSLIAVNTDTQYF. DNA for the CDR3: TGTGCCAGCAGCCTAATAGCGGTGAATACAGATACGCAGTATTTT.

The chain employs TRBV6-5 and TRBJ2-7; D is undetermined. Germline loops: CDR1 MNHEY, CDR2 SVGAGI. This CDR3 comprises 14 residues. V was cut by 8 bases and J by 6 bases, with 20 bases left in between. The CDR3 reads CASQLGFRVGEQYF. The CDR3 DNA follows: TGTGCCAGCCAGCTGGGGTTTAGGGTGGGCGAGCAGTACTTC.

V usage is TRBV6-1 and J usage is TRBJ2-5; TRBD1 agrees at 7 bases. TRBJ2-7 matches the DNA end more closely, so the J call is doubtful. The CDR3 length is 15 residues. Germline lookup yields CDR1 MNHNS and CDR2 SASEGT. CDR3 bases: TGTGCCAGCAGTGAAGCGCTCGGGACAGACTACGAGCAGTACTTC. It specifies CASSEALGTDYEQYF.

J is TRBJ1-4 and V is TRBV6-5; D remains ambiguous. V gave up 0 bases and J gave up 5 bases, with 10 bases separating them. This CDR3 contains 15 residues. Germline CDR1 reads MNHEY; CDR2 reads SVGAGI. CDR3 nucleotide sequence: TGTGCCAGCAGTTACTCGGCAACAGAAAATGAAAAACTGTTTTTT. This encodes CASSYSATENEKLFF.

The chain joins TRBV5-4 to TRBJ2-6; weak D call: TRBD2 (5 bases). CDR3 length: 14 residues. Trimming stripped 9 bases from V and 1 base from J, with 11 bases between. Germline V CDR1 and CDR2: SGHNT, YYREEE (reference sequence). CDR3 sequence reads: CATLPGSGANVLTF. Here the CDR3 DNA reads TGTGCCACCCTCCCGGGGTCTGGGGCCAACGTCCTGACTTTC.